This entry lists 25 T cell receptor beta chains sequenced from one sample in a study of cytomegalovirus exposure and HLA in healthy donors. The PCR employed 60 Vbeta primers together with 13 Jbeta primers. Sequenced by immunoSEQ multiplex PCR; TCRdb stores in-frame clones only, minus some. The table shows around 130,000 clones, with roughly 82% occurring only once. What was sequenced was PBMCs. These receptors all come from a boy between 10 and 17 years old in good health and CMV-seronegative.

The genes are TRBV7-9 and TRBJ2-2, with 10 bases fitting TRBD2. This CDR3 has 15 amino acids. The V gene's germline CDR1 is SEHNR and CDR2 FQNEAQ (reference sequence). V was clipped by 1 base and J by 6 bases; unmatched bases: 2. CDR3 sequence: CASSLVLAGPGELFF. CDR3 coding DNA: TGTGCCAGCAGCTTAGTACTAGCGGGACCCGGGGAGCTGTTTTTT. Supplemented by reference TRBV7-9 and TRBJ2-2, the full variable domain reads DTGVSQNPRHKITKRGQNVTFRCDPISEHNRLYWYRQTLGQGPEFLTYFQNEAQLEKSRLLSDRFSAERPKGSFSTLEIQRTEQGDSAMYLCASSLVLAGPGELFFGEGSRLTVL.

CDR3: CARRLGSADTQYF. For the CDR3, the DNA is TGTGCCCGCCGGTTGGGGAGTGCGGATACGCAGTATTTT. This sequence joins TRBV30 and TRBJ2-3; TRBD2 might be the D (5 bases). Trimming stripped 8 bases from V and 6 bases from J, with 18 bases between. The CDR3 runs to 13 residues. Germline-derived CDR1 and CDR2 are GTSNPN and SVGIG (reference sequence).

This rearrangement joins TRBV11-2 to TRBJ2-2, with 9 bases matching TRBD2. The germline CDR1 and CDR2 sequences are SGHAT and FQNNGV. J gave up 7 bases and V 3 bases, and 6 bases lay outside the gene matches. The CDR3 contains 15 residues. The CDR3 nucleotides read TGTGCCAGCAGCTTGTTAGCGGGAGTTCTCGGGGAGCTGTTTTTT. Translating it yields CASSLLAGVLGELFF.

The chain has TRBV7-2 and TRBJ2-1; 7 bases match TRBD2. V shed 2 bases and J 6 bases; nucleotides not matched to a gene: 4. Germline CDR1 and CDR2: SGHTA and FQGNSA. CDR3 size: 14 residues. The CDR3 protein is CASSLLGRGNEQFF. The CDR3 DNA follows: TGTGCCAGCAGCTTACTGGGGAGGGGCAATGAGCAGTTCTTC.

This clone has just a few counts. The chain is built from TRBV7-2 and TRBJ2-1; D unclear. Germline CDR1 is SGHTA and CDR2 is FQGNSA. The CDR3 spans 13 residues. The V end was cut by 2 bases, the J end by 8 bases, with 10 bases between. The CDR3, as DNA: TGTGCCAGCAGCTTAATGGATCAGGATGAGCAGTTCTTC. This translates into CASSLMDQDEQFF.

The chain combines TRBV19 with TRBJ2-7; no firm D call. CDR1 is LNHDA and CDR2 is SQIVND in the germline V gene (reference sequence). The ends were cut back, 5 bases at V and 5 bases at J, with 10 bases in the middle. The CDR3 spans 12 residues. Written as DNA, the CDR3 is TGTGCCAGTAGTGGAGAGTTGAACGAGCAGTACTTC. It translates to CASSGELNEQYF.

The V and J genes are TRBV2 and TRBJ2-1, with 11 bases lining up with TRBD2. The junction had 8 bases not matched to a gene; V was cut back by 6 bases and J by 10 bases. The CDR3 has 14 amino acids. The V gene's germline CDR1 is SNHLY and CDR2 FYNNEI. As DNA, the CDR3 is TGTGCCAGCAGGGACTCAGGACTAGCGGGCGAGCAGTTCTTC. Protein: CASRDSGLAGEQFF.

This sequence joins TRBV5-1 and TRBJ2-2; no reliable D call. Germline V CDR1 and CDR2: SGHRS, YFSETQ. Trimming shortened V by 1 base and J by 1 base, and 8 bases separated the two germline ends. This CDR3 is built from 15 residues. CDR3 DNA: TGCGCCAGCAGCTTGCAGCGCTTGAACACCGGGGAGCTGTTTTTT. Amino acids: CASSLQRLNTGELFF.

The rearrangement uses TRBV6-6 and TRBJ2-1, with 13 positions matching TRBD2. V lost 6 bases, J lost 6 bases, and 5 bases stayed unmatched. There are 15 residues in the CDR3. The V gene's germline CDR1 is MNHNY and CDR2 SVGAGI (reference sequence). CDR3: CASSSGLAGVNEQFF. The CDR3 DNA follows: TGTGCCAGCAGCTCCGGACTAGCGGGAGTCAATGAGCAGTTCTTC.

The chain combines TRBV7-7 with TRBJ2-1, with 8 positions matching TRBD1. The germline V gene encodes CDR1 SSHAT and CDR2 FNYEAQ (reference sequence). This CDR3 has 14 residues. The V and J ends lost 1 base and 7 bases, in that order; junction bases with no gene match: 3. As DNA, the CDR3 is TGTGCCAGCAGCTTAGGACAGGGGACAAATGAGCAGTTCTTC. This sequence encodes CASSLGQGTNEQFF.

This chain joins TRBV11-2 and TRBJ1-2; TRBD1 is a possible D gene (5 bases). Per the germline V gene, CDR1 is SGHAT and CDR2 is FQNNGV. Trimming took off 0 bases at V and 5 bases at J, with 10 bases between the two ends. The CDR3 has 14 residues. The CDR3 nucleotides read TGTGCCAGCAGCTTAGAGGCAGGGATGTATGGCTACACCTTC. This translates into CASSLEAGMYGYTF.

The chain has TRBV27 and TRBJ2-7; 10 bases agree with TRBD2. Germline V gene sequence: CDR1 MNHEY, CDR2 SMNVEV (reference sequence). The CDR3 loop spans 13 amino acids. V trimming: 5 bases; J trimming: 6 bases; junction bases outside the gene matches: 4. CDR3 protein: CASSGGLAAEQYF. CDR3 DNA sequence: TGTGCCAGCAGTGGTGGACTAGCGGCCGAGCAGTACTTC.

The rearrangement joins TRBV10-3 to TRBJ2-1; possible D gene TRBD1, 6 bases. In germline, CDR1 is ENHRY, CDR2 SYGVKD. The CDR3 is made up of 15 amino acids. Deletions cut 3 bases from V and 4 bases from J, with 13 bases between. CDR3 sequence (DNA): TGTGCCATCAGTGATGTCCGACAGGCATACAATGAGCAGTTCTTC. Encoded protein: CAISDVRQAYNEQFF.

V is TRBV4-1 and J is TRBJ2-3, with TRBD1 as a possible D gene (5 bases). The germline V gene encodes CDR1 MGHRA and CDR2 YSYEKL. V lost 4 bases and J lost 4, with 15 bases in between. The CDR3 has 15 residues. In DNA form, the CDR3 reads TGCGCCAGCAGCCGCGGCAGGGTGGAATCAGATACGCAGTATTTT. It translates to CASSRGRVESDTQYF.

This rearrangement joins TRBV4-2 to TRBJ1-2, with D uncertain. There are 13 residues in the CDR3. V was pared by 0 bases and J by 7 bases, with 9 bases between. CDR1 is LGHNA, CDR2 YNFKEQ, per germline. CDR3 protein: CASSQDGGRGYTF. The CDR3 DNA follows: TGTGCCAGCAGCCAAGACGGAGGTCGTGGCTACACCTTC.

The genes are TRBV19 and TRBJ2-3, with TRBD2 matching over 8 bases. The CDR3 runs to 15 residues. Germline loops: CDR1 LNHDA, CDR2 SQIVND (reference sequence). Trimming at V came to 2 bases and at J to 4 bases, leaving 5 bases not matched to a gene. The CDR3 protein is CASSIYREGSDTQYF. The CDR3 bases are TGTGCCAGTAGTATATACCGGGAGGGGTCAGATACGCAGTATTTT.

This chain links TRBV2 with TRBJ2-7, with 7 positions matching TRBD1. V trimming: 4 bases; J trimming: 5 bases; junction bases outside the gene matches: 8. The CDR3 is made up of 14 amino acids. CDR1 is SNHLY and CDR2 is FYNNEI in the germline V gene. In nucleotides, the CDR3 is TGTGCCAGCAGTGGCGACAGGGACGGCCACGAGCAGTACTTC. Translation gives CASSGDRDGHEQYF.

This chain joins TRBV7-9 and TRBJ1-1; D gene unclear. Trimming removed 1 base from V and 4 bases from J, with 7 bases in between. Germline V gene data show CDR1 as SEHNR and CDR2 as FQNEAQ (reference sequence). The CDR3 runs to 13 residues. The CDR3 here is CASSLVSGTEAFF. CDR3 coding DNA: TGTGCCAGCAGCTTAGTGTCGGGCACTGAAGCTTTCTTT.

The rearrangement links TRBV7-2 to TRBJ2-7; D is possibly TRBD2 (6 bases). The CDR3 contains 16 residues. The V gene lost 5 bases and the J gene lost 1 base, with 18 bases spanning the gap. CDR1 and CDR2 from the germline V gene are SGHTA and FQGNSA. CDR3 sequence reads: CASSPPGGIRSYEQYF. CDR3 sequence (DNA): TGTGCCAGCAGCCCTCCGGGCGGGATAAGATCCTACGAGCAGTACTTC. The full variable domain, with the rest looked up from reference TRBV7-2 and TRBJ2-7, is GAGVSQSPSNKVTEKGKDVELRCDPISGHTALYWYRQSLGQGLEFLIYFQGNSAPDKSGLPSDRFSAERTGGSVSTLTIQRTQQEDSAVYLCASSPPGGIRSYEQYFGPGTRLTVT.

The chain employs TRBV19 and TRBJ2-7, with TRBD2 matching 7 bases. The CDR3 loop spans 15 amino acids. V lost 4 bases and J lost 3; bases outside the gene matches: 9. The germline V gene encodes CDR1 LNHDA and CDR2 SQIVND (reference sequence). In DNA, the CDR3 is TGTGCCAGTAGTACCCATCCGTGGGGGGGCTACGAGCAGTACTTC. Protein sequence: CASSTHPWGGYEQYF.

The chain has TRBV15 and TRBJ2-1; 9 bases line up with TRBD2. V gave up 1 base and J gave up 4 bases; unmatched junction bases: 5. The CDR3 covers 16 residues. The V gene's germline CDR1 is LNHNV and CDR2 YYDKDF (reference sequence). The CDR3 DNA reads TGTGCCACCAGCAGAGTTTTGCTAGCGGGGTACAATGAGCAGTTCTTC. Encoded protein: CATSRVLLAGYNEQFF.

The CDR3 loop reads CAITDSFLAKNIQYF. The CDR3 bases are TGTGCCATCACGGACAGTTTTCTAGCCAAAAACATTCAGTACTTC. The chain is built from TRBV2 and TRBJ2-4; D may be TRBD1 (6 bases). The CDR3 totals 15 residues. V was clipped by 10 bases and J by 0 bases, with 16 bases between them. Germline V gives CDR1 SNHLY, CDR2 FYNNEI.

The chain employs TRBV9 and TRBJ2-2; 7 nucleotides match TRBD2. The length of the CDR3 is 16 residues. CDR1 is SGDLS, CDR2 YYNGEE, per germline. Trimming took 2 bases from V and 6 from J; bases not matched to a gene: 10. In DNA, the CDR3 is TGTGCCAGCAGCGTTCTGGGCGGCGGGGGAGCCGGGGAGCTGTTTTTT. It yields the protein CASSVLGGGGAGELFF.

The chain is built from TRBV2 and TRBJ2-7, with a tentative D call TRBD1 (5 bases). The ends were cut back, 3 bases at V and 2 bases at J, with 11 bases in the middle. This CDR3 region has 14 residues. Looked up from germline, CDR1 is SNHLY and CDR2 is FYNNEI. CDR3: CASSEMDTTYEQYF. CDR3 in DNA: TGTGCCAGCAGTGAGATGGACACAACCTACGAGCAGTACTTC.

This sequence joins TRBV5-1 and TRBJ1-4; 7 bases agree with TRBD1. The CDR3 consists of 15 residues. Germline-derived CDR1 and CDR2 are SGHRS and YFSETQ. Germline trimming cut 2 bases from V and 4 bases from J; bases unmatched to any gene: 5. CDR3 sequence (DNA): TGCGCCAGCAGCTTACAGGGGCGAGTTAATGAAAAACTGTTTTTT. This translates into CASSLQGRVNEKLFF.